A single TCR beta chain is shown here with its context. Its antigen is unidentified. This entry is derived from a study of T cell responses to AZD1222 COVID-19 vaccine. Looking at the study overall: Timing groups of about 4 and about 12 weeks for second doses were pooled. Findings and limits, study-wide: White British people made up most donors, females outnumbered males, and clonal diversity was possibly underestimated. Spike-specific TCR breadth and depth rose after two AZD1222 doses. Vaccine-associated CD4 TCRs spanned spike, dominant at 160-218 and 743-854.

The data were produced by immunoSEQ multiplex PCR, yet TCRdb's version contains in-frame clones alone and is incomplete. The sample contains some 180,000 clones, 70% to 90% of which appear only once. This clonotype originated in an adult in good health. The input for sequencing was peripheral blood, taken on day 0 of AZD1222 vaccination.

CDR3 in DNA: TGTGCCAGCAGCCCGCCCAGGTACACTGAAGCTTTCTTT. It yields the protein CASSPPRYTEAFF. The rearrangement uses TRBV3-1 (or the pseudogene TRBV3-2) and TRBJ1-1; no reliable D call. Trimming left V 4 bases short and J 3 bases short, with 9 bases between. The CDR3 consists of 13 residues. CDR1 and CDR2 (germline): LGHDT, YNNKEL (reference sequence).